This TCR beta chain comes out of a study of blood T cell repertoires in COVID-19. Assay used: immunoSEQ multiplex PCR; TCRdb lists only in-frame clones, some missing. The data contain 250,000 or so clones, 87% of them seen just once; the ten biggest clones take up less than 14%. V shed 6 bases, J shed 3 bases, and the junction held 7 bases outside the gene matches. Germline CDR1 reads KGHSH; CDR2 reads LQKENI. The CDR3 totals 14 residues. The receptor comes from a man aged 25-45 years who had recovered from COVID-19. This sequence joins TRBV18 and TRBJ1-1; 7 nucleotides align to TRBD1. Sequencing was performed on PBMCs or T cells enriched from blood (not recorded which). CDR3 bases: TGTGCCAGCTCGGGTGGGGACAGATACACTGAAGCTTTCTTT. It encodes CASSGGDRYTEAFF.